Following are 8 T cell receptor beta chains from one sample sequenced in a study of spatial heterogeneity in lung cancer. The time point here: blood at routine non-recurrence follow-up after resection. TCRdb re-called the 5' RACE reads with MiXCR, one entry per CDR3 protein. The table lists under 35,000 distinct CDR3 sequences, approximately 5.9% of them singletons, with roughly a quarter in the top ten. The sequencing here drew on PBMCs, taken at follow-up. Receptors originate from a female donor with early-stage non-small cell lung cancer.

This clonotype has a count of ten or more. The rearrangement links TRBV7-2 to TRBJ2-2, with D tentatively TRBD2 (5 bases). There are 15 residues in the CDR3. Germline lookup yields CDR1 SGHTA and CDR2 FQGNSA. Trimming pared 2 bases from V and 7 bases from J, leaving 14 bases between. CDR3 coding DNA: TGTGCCAGCAGCTTACTAGTGGGAGCGAACGGGGAGCTGTTTTTT. Protein: CASSLLVGANGELFF. The full variable domain, in which reference TRBV7-2 and TRBJ2-2 provide the parts outside the CDR3, is GAGVSQSPSNKVTEKGKDVELRCDPISGHTALYWYRQSLGQGLEFLIYFQGNSAPDKSGLPSDRFSAERTGGSVSTLTIQRTQQEDSAVYLCASSLLVGANGELFFGEGSRLTVL.

This clonotype was observed many times. The rearrangement links TRBV19 to TRBJ1-2, with D tentatively TRBD1 (5 bases). Germline CDR1 is LNHDA and CDR2 is SQIVND (reference sequence). V was trimmed by 1 base and J by 4 bases, leaving 13 bases between them. CDR3 size: 15 residues. The CDR3 reads CASSIAGQQSYGYTF. The CDR3 nucleotides are TGTGCCAGTAGTATAGCAGGGCAGCAAAGCTATGGCTACACCTTC. The variable domain in full, with the rest retrieved from reference TRBV19 and TRBJ1-2, is DGGITQSPKYLFRKEGQNVTLSCEQNLNHDAMYWYRQDPGQGLRLIYYSQIVNDFQKGDIAEGYSVSREKKESFPLTVTSAQKNPTAFYLCASSIAGQQSYGYTFGSGTRLTVV.

This clonotype was seen many times. V is TRBV28 and J is TRBJ1-2; D uncertain. Deletions cut 4 bases from V and 8 bases from J, with 17 bases between. The germline CDR1 and CDR2 sequences are MDHEN and SYDVKM. The CDR3 is made up of 14 amino acids. The CDR3 spells CASSSGAAGWGYTF. The CDR3 DNA reads TGTGCCAGCAGTTCGGGCGCGGCAGGCTGGGGCTACACCTTC.

This clonotype has at least ten counts. The V gene is TRBV7-2, the J gene TRBJ1-2; unclear D gene. The CDR3 consists of 13 residues. Germline CDR1 is SGHTA and CDR2 is FQGNSA. V was pared by 2 bases and J by 0 bases, with 4 bases between. CDR3 sequence (DNA): TGTGCCAGCAGCTTAACTACTAACTATGGCTACACCTTC. Its protein is CASSLTTNYGYTF.

This clonotype occurred a few times. The rearrangement uses TRBV9 and TRBJ2-4, with TRBD1 matching over 8 bases. Germline values: CDR1 SGDLS, CDR2 YYNGEE. The CDR3 is made up of 15 amino acids. The V and J ends lost 0 bases and 7 bases, in that order; junction bases with no gene match: 6. The CDR3 spells CASSVAPDRANIQYF. CDR3 bases: TGTGCCAGCAGCGTAGCTCCGGACAGGGCGAACATTCAGTACTTC.

This clonotype showed up many times. This chain joins TRBV12-3 or TRBV12-4 and TRBJ2-1, with TRBD2 matching 7 bases. The CDR3 has 15 amino acids. V lost 5 bases, J lost 5 bases, and 9 bases stayed unmatched. CDR3 loop: CASSPLAGANNEQFF. CDR3 sequence (DNA): TGTGCCAGCAGTCCCCTGGCGGGAGCGAACAATGAGCAGTTCTTC.

This clonotype was observed at least ten times. This chain uses TRBV7-2 with TRBJ2-2, with 9 nucleotides matching TRBD1. The germline V gene has CDR1 SGHTA and CDR2 FQGNSA. The CDR3 length is 15 residues. Germline trimming cut 2 bases from V and 4 bases from J; bases unmatched to any gene: 2. The CDR3 region has the DNA TGTGCCAGCAGCTTAAGACAGGGGGTCACCGGGGAGCTGTTTTTT. It translates to CASSLRQGVTGELFF. Full variable domain (remainder filled in from reference TRBV7-2 and TRBJ2-2): GAGVSQSPSNKVTEKGKDVELRCDPISGHTALYWYRQSLGQGLEFLIYFQGNSAPDKSGLPSDRFSAERTGGSVSTLTIQRTQQEDSAVYLCASSLRQGVTGELFFGEGSRLTVL.

The chain uses TRBV23-1 and TRBJ2-5; D might be TRBD1 (6 bases). TRBV23-1 is an open reading frame whose function is uncertain. The CDR3 runs to 17 residues. V was pared by 2 bases and J by 0 bases, with 16 bases between. In DNA form, the CDR3 reads TGCGCCAGCAGTCAACCCGACAGGTGGGGCTACCAAGAGACCCAGTACTTC. It translates to CASSQPDRWGYQETQYF.